This T cell receptor (beta chain) was identified in a study of T cell responses to AZD1222 COVID-19 vaccine. Overall study results and limits: Repertoires in all cases were sampled only once the peak T cell response had passed. Donors skewed white British and female; clonal diversity was possibly underestimated.

CDR1 is SGHRS and CDR2 is YFSETQ in the germline V gene. CDR3 length: 12 amino acids. Trimming shortened V by 6 bases and J by 7 bases, and 8 bases separated the two germline ends. Remarks on this clone: The target antigen is unknown.

Sequencing was performed with immunoSEQ multiplex PCR; in TCRdb, only in-frame clones are kept and a portion is missing. The sample has 100,000 to 150,000 clones, 85% seen once; the top ten hold 7.9%. This specimen consisted of peripheral blood, obtained 28 days after the second dose of the MenACWY control vaccine. V usage is TRBV5-1 and J usage is TRBJ1-6; D is perhaps TRBD1 (5 bases). The clonotype was recovered from an adult who received the MenACWY meningococcal vaccine as a control. The CDR3 loop is CASNEGNSPLHF. In DNA form, the CDR3 reads TGCGCCAGCAATGAGGGGAATTCACCCCTCCACTTT.